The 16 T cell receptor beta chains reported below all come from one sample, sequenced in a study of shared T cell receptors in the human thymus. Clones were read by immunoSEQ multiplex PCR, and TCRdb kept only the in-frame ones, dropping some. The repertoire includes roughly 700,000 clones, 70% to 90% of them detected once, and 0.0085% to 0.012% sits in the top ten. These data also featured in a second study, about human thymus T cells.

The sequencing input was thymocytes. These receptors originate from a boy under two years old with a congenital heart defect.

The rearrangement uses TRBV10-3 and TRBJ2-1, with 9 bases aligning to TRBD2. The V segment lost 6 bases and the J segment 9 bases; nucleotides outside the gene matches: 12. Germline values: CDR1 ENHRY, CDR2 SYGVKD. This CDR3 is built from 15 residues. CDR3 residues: CAIRTPAGGRSEQFF. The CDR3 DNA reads TGTGCCATCAGGACCCCTGCGGGAGGGAGGAGTGAGCAGTTCTTC.

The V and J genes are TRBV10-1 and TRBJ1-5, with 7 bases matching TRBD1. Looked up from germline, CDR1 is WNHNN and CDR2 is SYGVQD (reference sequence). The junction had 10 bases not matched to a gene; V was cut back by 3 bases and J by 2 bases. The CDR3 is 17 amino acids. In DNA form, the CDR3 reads TGCGCCAGCAGTGAAACAGGGGCGCTCGGCGGCAATCAGCCCCAGCATTTT. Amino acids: CASSETGALGGNQPQHF.

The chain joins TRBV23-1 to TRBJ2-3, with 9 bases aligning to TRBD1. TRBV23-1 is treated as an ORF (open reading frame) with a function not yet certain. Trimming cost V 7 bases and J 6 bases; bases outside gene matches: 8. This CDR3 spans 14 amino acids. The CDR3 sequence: CASTQTGGLDTQYF. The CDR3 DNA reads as TGCGCCAGCACCCAGACAGGGGGTTTGGATACGCAGTATTTT.

This chain's CDR3 is CASSYSGGESYEQYF. DNA for the CDR3: TGTGCCAGCAGTTACTCGGGGGGGGAAAGCTACGAGCAGTACTTC. The V call is TRBV6-6, the J call TRBJ2-7; 7 bases agree with TRBD2. Germline trimming cut 0 bases from V and 3 bases from J; bases unmatched to any gene: 5. The germline V gene encodes CDR1 MNHNY and CDR2 SVGAGI (reference sequence). CDR3 length equals 15 residues.

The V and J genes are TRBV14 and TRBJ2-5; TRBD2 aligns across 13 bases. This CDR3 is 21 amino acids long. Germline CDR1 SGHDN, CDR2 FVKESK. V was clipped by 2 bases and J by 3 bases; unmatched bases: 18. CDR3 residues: CASSQRGQRGLAGEVKETQYF. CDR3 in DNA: TGTGCCAGCAGCCAAAGGGGCCAGAGAGGACTAGCGGGAGAAGTAAAAGAGACCCAGTACTTC.

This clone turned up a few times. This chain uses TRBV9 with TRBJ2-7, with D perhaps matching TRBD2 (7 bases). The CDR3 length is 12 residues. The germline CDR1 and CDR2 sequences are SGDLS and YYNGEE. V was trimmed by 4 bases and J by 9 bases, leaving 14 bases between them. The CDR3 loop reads CASSPPGGGQYF. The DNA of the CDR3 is TGTGCCAGCAGCCCCCCGGGGGGCGGGCAGTACTTC.

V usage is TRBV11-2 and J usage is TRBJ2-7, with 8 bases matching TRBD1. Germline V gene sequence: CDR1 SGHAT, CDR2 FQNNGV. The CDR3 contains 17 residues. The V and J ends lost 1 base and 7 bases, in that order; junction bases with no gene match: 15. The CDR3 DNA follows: TGTGCCAGCAGCTTAGCCTTGGTTCAGGGGGCGAAAGGTGAGCAGTACTTC. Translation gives CASSLALVQGAKGEQYF.

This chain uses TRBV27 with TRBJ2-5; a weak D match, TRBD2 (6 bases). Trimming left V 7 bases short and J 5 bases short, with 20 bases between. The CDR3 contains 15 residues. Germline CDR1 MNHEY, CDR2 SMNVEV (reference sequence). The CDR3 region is CASTSRLGVAETQYF. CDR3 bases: TGTGCCAGCACCTCCCGACTAGGGGTCGCGGAGACCCAGTACTTC.

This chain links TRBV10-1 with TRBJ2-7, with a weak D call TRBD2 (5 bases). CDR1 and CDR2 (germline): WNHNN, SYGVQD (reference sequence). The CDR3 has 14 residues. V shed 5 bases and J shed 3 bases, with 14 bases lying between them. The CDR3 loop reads CASSPGCGFYEQYF. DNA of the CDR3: TGCGCCAGCAGTCCCGGGTGCGGGTTCTACGAGCAGTACTTC.

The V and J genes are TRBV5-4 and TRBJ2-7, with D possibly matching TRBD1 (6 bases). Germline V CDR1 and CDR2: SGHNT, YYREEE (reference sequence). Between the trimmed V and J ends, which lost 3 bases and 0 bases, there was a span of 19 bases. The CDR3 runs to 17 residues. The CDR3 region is CASSYTASRGISYEQYF. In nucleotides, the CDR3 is TGTGCCAGCAGCTACACCGCCTCCAGGGGAATCTCCTACGAGCAGTACTTC.

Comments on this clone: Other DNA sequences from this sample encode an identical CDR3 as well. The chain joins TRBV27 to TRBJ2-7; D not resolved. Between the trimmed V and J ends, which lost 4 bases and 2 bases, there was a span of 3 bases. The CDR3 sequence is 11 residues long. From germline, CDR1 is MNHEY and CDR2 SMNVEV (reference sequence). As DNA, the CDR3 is TGTGCCAGCAGTTCAACCTACGAGCAGTACTTC. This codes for CASSSTYEQYF.

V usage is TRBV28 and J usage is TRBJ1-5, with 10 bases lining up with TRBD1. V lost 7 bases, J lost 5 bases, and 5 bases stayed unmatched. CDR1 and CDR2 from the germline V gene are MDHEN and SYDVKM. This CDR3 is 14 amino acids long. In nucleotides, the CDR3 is TGTGCCAGCACCCCGGGACAGGGGCATCAGCCCCAGCATTTT. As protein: CASTPGQGHQPQHF.

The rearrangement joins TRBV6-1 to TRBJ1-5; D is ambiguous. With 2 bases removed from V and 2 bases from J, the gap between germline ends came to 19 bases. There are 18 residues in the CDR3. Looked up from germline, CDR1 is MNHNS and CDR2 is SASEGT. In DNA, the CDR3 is TGTGCCAGCAGTGAAAACCCCCGGGGAAGAGTTGGCAATCAGCCCCAGCATTTT. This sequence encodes CASSENPRGRVGNQPQHF.

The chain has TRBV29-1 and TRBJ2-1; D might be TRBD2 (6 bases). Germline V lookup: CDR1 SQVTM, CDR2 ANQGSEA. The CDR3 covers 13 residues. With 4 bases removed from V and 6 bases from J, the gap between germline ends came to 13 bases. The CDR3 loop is CSVVRDSLNEQFF. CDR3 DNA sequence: TGCAGCGTTGTGCGGGATTCCCTCAATGAGCAGTTCTTC.

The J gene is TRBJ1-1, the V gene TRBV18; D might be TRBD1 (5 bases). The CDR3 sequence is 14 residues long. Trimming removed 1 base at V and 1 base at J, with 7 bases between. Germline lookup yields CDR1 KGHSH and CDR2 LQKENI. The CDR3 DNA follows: TGTGCCAGCTCACCACTCGGGGGGAACACTGAAGCTTTCTTT. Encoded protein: CASSPLGGNTEAFF.

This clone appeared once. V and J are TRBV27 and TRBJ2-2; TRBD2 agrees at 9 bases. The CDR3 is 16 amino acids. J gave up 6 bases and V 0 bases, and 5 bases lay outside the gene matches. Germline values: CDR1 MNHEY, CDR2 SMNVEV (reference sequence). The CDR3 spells CASSLSASGAAGELFF. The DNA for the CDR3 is TGTGCCAGCAGTTTATCTGCTAGCGGGGCGGCCGGGGAGCTGTTTTTT.